A selection of T cell receptor beta chains follows, all from one sample in a study of OX40 agonist ivuxolimab in advanced cancers. The protocol was immunoSEQ multiplex PCR, while the TCRdb copy is restricted to in-frame clones and leaves out a portion. The table has 50,000 to 60,000 clones, around 85% seen once. Sequences were derived from CD4+ or CD8+ T cells sorted from blood, sampled in a trial of the OX40 agonist ivuxolimab. These receptors were obtained from an adult with an advanced solid tumor such as melanoma, head and neck, liver or kidney cancer. Both conserved end residues are part of each CDR3. Fields, in order: D gene, V gene, J gene, CDR3 protein. The D gene is left open where the match is weak.

D: TRBD1; V: TRBV28; J: TRBJ2-7; CDR3: CASSGTGGARYEQYF
D: TRBD2; V: TRBV19; J: TRBJ2-1; CDR3: CARELAGVSDEQFF
D: NA; V: TRBV30; J: TRBJ1-5; CDR3: CAWSVYPQPQHF
D: NA; V: TRBV23-1; J: TRBJ2-5; CDR3: CARSETQYF
D: NA; V: TRBV30; J: TRBJ1-3; CDR3: CAFQRGDGNTIYF
D: NA; V: TRBV10-3; J: TRBJ1-5; CDR3: CAISTDGSNQPQHF
D: TRBD1; V: TRBV5-5; J: TRBJ2-7; CDR3: CASRPTGEGAYEQYF
D: TRBD1; V: TRBV6-6; J: TRBJ1-3; CDR3: CASSKGQLSGNTIYF
D: NA; V: TRBV11-2; J: TRBJ2-7; CDR3: CASSLDIADAYEQYF
D: TRBD1; V: TRBV6-1; J: TRBJ2-7; CDR3: CASSGDSHRGIEQYF
D: NA; V: TRBV19; J: TRBJ1-1; CDR3: CASSIRWGGEAFF
D: NA; V: TRBV20-1; J: TRBJ2-5; CDR3: CSAPELETQYF
D: TRBD1; V: TRBV11-2; J: TRBJ2-2; CDR3: CASSADRAGTGELFF
D: TRBD1; V: TRBV28; J: TRBJ2-7; CDR3: CASSIPGTGAGEQYF
D: NA; V: TRBV4-1; J: TRBJ1-2; CDR3: CASSQGDGYYGYTF
D: NA; V: TRBV11-3; J: TRBJ2-5; CDR3: CASSQSAGETQYF
D: NA; V: TRBV29-1; J: TRBJ1-1; CDR3: CSVARQMNTEAFF
D: NA; V: TRBV5-1; J: TRBJ1-2; CDR3: CASSLTGIGYGYTF
D: TRBD1; V: TRBV5-1; J: TRBJ2-3; CDR3: CASILTGGSTDTQYF
D: NA; V: TRBV6-1; J: TRBJ2-5; CDR3: CALEDGPHQETQYF
D: NA; V: TRBV5-5; J: TRBJ1-2; CDR3: CASSFGTLSYGYTF
D: NA; V: TRBV5-1; J: NA; CDR3: CASSLGGAPYEQYF
D: NA; V: TRBV4-1; J: TRBJ2-7; CDR3: CASSPTPRVEQYF
D: NA; V: TRBV30; J: TRBJ2-2; CDR3: CAWSATRTGELFF
D: NA; V: TRBV2; J: TRBJ1-4; CDR3: CASSEALRGAGEKLFF
D: NA; V: TRBV5-1; J: TRBJ2-3; CDR3: CASRLQGGTDTQYF
D: NA; V: TRBV11-2; J: TRBJ2-5; CDR3: CASSQNPGLYQETQYF
D: NA; V: TRBV28; J: TRBJ2-1; CDR3: CASRLYSDALLDEQFF
D: TRBD1; V: TRBV5-3; J: TRBJ1-1; CDR3: CARATGRKNTEAFF
D: NA; V: TRBV7-8; J: TRBJ1-1; CDR3: CASSLFLLTEAFF
D: TRBD2; V: TRBV10-3; J: TRBJ2-1; CDR3: CAISVGGTSGVYNEQFF
D: TRBD1; V: TRBV15; J: TRBJ1-5; CDR3: CATSREDRGKQPQHF
D: NA; V: TRBV6-5; J: TRBJ1-1; CDR3: CASKQNHEAFF
D: NA; V: TRBV11-2; J: TRBJ2-3; CDR3: CASSLFADTQYF
D: NA; V: TRBV9; J: TRBJ2-1; CDR3: CASSTNSGQRNEQFF
D: NA; V: TRBV4-2; J: TRBJ2-7; CDR3: CASSPGMGPYEQYF
D: TRBD2; V: TRBV27; J: TRBJ2-7; CDR3: CASSSGLAGVSEQYF
D: TRBD2; V: TRBV28; J: TRBJ2-3; CDR3: CASSPLGLAGGTQYF